One and the same sample provided the 27 T cell receptor beta chains below, sequenced in a study of patients and donors after allogeneic stem cell transplantation. TCRdb used MiXCR to reprocess the RT-PCR reads, holding one entry per CDR3 protein. This table has some 200,000 distinct CDR3 sequences, around two fifths appearing once. Sequenced: blood, either unsorted or a sorted T cell fraction (not recorded which). These receptors were taken from a human donor who was either an allogeneic HSCT recipient or a stem cell or donor lymphocyte infusion donor (not recorded which). It is not recorded whose cells these are; they may come from a transplant donor.

The J gene is TRBJ2-5, the V gene TRBV28, with D possibly TRBD2 on 5 matching bases. Germline V gene sequence: CDR1 MDHEN, CDR2 SYDVKM. The CDR3 runs to 14 residues. Trimming took off 8 bases at V and 6 bases at J, with 19 bases between the two ends. This CDR3 is CASLEAGVGKTQYF. As DNA, the CDR3 is TGTGCCAGCCTTGAGGCGGGTGTGGGTAAGACCCAGTACTTC.

The chain couples TRBV2 to TRBJ2-3, with a possible D match to TRBD2 (6 bases). Trimming removed 5 bases from V and 3 bases from J, with 21 bases in between. This CDR3 has 17 residues. Per germline, CDR1 SNHLY and CDR2 FYNNEI. DNA for the CDR3: TGTGCCAGCAGTTCGACCCTATTCCCGGGAGTGACAGATACGCAGTATTTT. This gives the protein CASSSTLFPGVTDTQYF.

CDR3 sequence: CASSLLGSSGNTIYF. In DNA form, the CDR3 reads TGTGCCAGCAGTTTGTTAGGGAGCTCTGGAAACACCATATATTTT. V usage is TRBV12-3 or TRBV12-4 and J usage is TRBJ1-3, with D unclear. V dropped 3 bases and J dropped 0 bases, with 9 bases sitting between them. CDR3 length: 15 amino acids.

The rearrangement links TRBV7-3 to TRBJ1-1, with 7 bases lining up with TRBD1. The CDR3 runs 16 residues. Germline values: CDR1 SGHTA, CDR2 FQGTGA. The ends lost 5 bases at V and 5 bases at J; junction bases unmatched: 14. The CDR3 loop reads CASSPQPTGVGTEAFF. The CDR3 DNA reads as TGTGCCAGCAGCCCACAGCCTACAGGGGTGGGGACTGAAGCTTTCTTT.

The rearrangement uses TRBV28 and TRBJ1-6; D remains unclear. Germline loops: CDR1 MDHEN, CDR2 SYDVKM. Trimming cost V 10 bases and J 1 base, with 11 bases left between them. The CDR3 consists of 14 residues. Here the CDR3 reads CAIKIGSYNSPLHF. CDR3 in DNA: TGTGCCATCAAAATCGGATCCTATAATTCACCCCTCCACTTT. Looking up the rest from reference TRBV28 and TRBJ1-6 gives the full variable domain: DVKVTQSSRYLVKRTGEKVFLECVQDMDHENMFWYRQDPGLGLRLIYFSYDVKMKEKGDIPEGYSVSREKKERFSLILESASTNQTSMYLCAIKIGSYNSPLHFGNGTRLTVT.

This clonotype was observed a few times. The chain carries TRBV28 and TRBJ1-1, with TRBD1 matching 8 bases. V shed 6 bases and J 5 bases; nucleotides not matched to a gene: 14. Germline V CDR1 and CDR2: MDHEN, SYDVKM. There are 16 residues in the CDR3. The CDR3: CASSLGTHRGVTEAFF. DNA of the CDR3: TGTGCCAGCAGCCTAGGTACCCACAGGGGGGTGACTGAAGCTTTCTTT.

This clonotype occurred a few times. This chain connects TRBV19 to TRBJ1-1, with D unclear. CDR3 length: 13 amino acids. Germline V gives CDR1 LNHDA, CDR2 SQIVND (reference sequence). The V and J ends lost 0 bases and 1 base respectively, with 3 bases between them. CDR3 in amino acids: CASSIDPNTEAFF. The CDR3 region has the DNA TGTGCCAGTAGTATAGATCCGAACACTGAAGCTTTCTTT.

This sequence joins TRBV6-5 and TRBJ2-7, with 10 bases lining up with TRBD1. Looked up from germline, CDR1 is MNHEY and CDR2 is SVGAGI. V lost 0 bases to trimming and J lost 3 bases; unmatched junction nucleotides: 5. The CDR3 has 16 residues. The CDR3 nucleotides read TGTGCCAGCAGTTACTCGGGGGACAGGGGTTACTACGAGCAGTACTTC. Its translation: CASSYSGDRGYYEQYF.

The chain uses TRBV7-9 and TRBJ1-1; no firm D call. With 6 bases removed from V and 1 base from J, the gap between germline ends came to 18 bases. CDR1 and CDR2 from the germline V gene are SEHNR and FQNEAQ (reference sequence). This CDR3 has 16 residues. The CDR3 sequence is CASSPLVRAGNTEAFF. The CDR3 bases are TGTGCCAGCAGTCCTCTAGTGCGGGCAGGGAACACTGAAGCTTTCTTT.

This chain connects TRBV20-1 to TRBJ1-2; D unclear. V was shortened by 7 bases and J by 8 bases, with 8 bases between the two germline ends. The CDR3 loop spans 9 amino acids. In germline, CDR1 is DFQATT, CDR2 SNEGSKA (reference sequence). CDR3 protein: CSGGLGYTF. DNA for the CDR3: TGCAGTGGGGGTTTAGGCTACACCTTC.

This clonotype was counted only a few times. The V and J genes are TRBV6-6 and TRBJ1-3, with 7 bases matching TRBD1. V gave up 2 bases and J gave up 5 bases; unmatched junction bases: 18. The CDR3 consists of 19 residues. Germline-derived CDR1 and CDR2 are MNHNY and SVGAGI (reference sequence). CDR3 residues: CASSYQPTFRQGPRNTIYF. For the CDR3, the DNA is TGTGCCAGCAGTTACCAACCCACCTTCAGACAGGGACCGCGAAACACCATATATTTT.

There are a few counts of this clonotype. The chain links TRBV6-2 or TRBV6-3 to TRBJ1-1; a weak D match, TRBD1 (5 bases). The V end was cut by 5 bases, the J end by 5 bases, with 15 bases between. The CDR3 covers 14 residues. The germline V gene has CDR1 MNHEY and CDR2 SVGEGT. CDR3 protein: CASSVVQWGTEAFF. The CDR3 coding sequence is TGTGCCAGCAGTGTGGTGCAATGGGGGACTGAAGCTTTCTTT.

This clonotype has only a few counts. This sequence joins TRBV7-9 and TRBJ1-1; D ambiguous. Between the trimmed V and J ends, which lost 7 bases and 11 bases, there was a span of 14 bases. The CDR3 runs 11 residues. The germline V gene has CDR1 SEHNR and CDR2 FQNEAQ (reference sequence). In nucleotides, the CDR3 is TGTGCCAGCATTGGCTCCTCGGGGGCTTTCTTT. Protein: CASIGSSGAFF.

This clonotype was counted between two and nine times. The chain has TRBV6-2 or TRBV6-3 and TRBJ2-7; 8 positions agree with TRBD1. The CDR3 length is 18 residues. The germline V gene has CDR1 MNHEY and CDR2 SVGEGT. V dropped 2 bases and J dropped 5; count of bases not matched to a gene: 17. The CDR3 DNA reads as TGTGCCAGCAGTTACCCGACGATCCTAGGACAGGGTTTCAACGAGCAGTACTTC. Protein product: CASSYPTILGQGFNEQYF.

V usage is TRBV10-3 and J usage is TRBJ1-5, with 7 positions matching TRBD1. This CDR3 comprises 16 residues. V lost 10 bases to trimming and J lost 0 bases; unmatched junction nucleotides: 12. In germline, CDR1 is ENHRY, CDR2 SYGVKD. CDR3 DNA: TGTGCCACCATCGACAGGGCTCCGTATAGCAATCAGCCCCAGCATTTT. Its translation is CATIDRAPYSNQPQHF.

V is TRBV5-4 and J is TRBJ1-2; 7 bases align to TRBD1. The junction had 7 bases not matched to a gene; V was cut back by 8 bases and J by 3 bases. The germline gives CDR1 SGHNT, CDR2 YYREEE (reference sequence). The CDR3 is made up of 13 amino acids. DNA of the CDR3: TGTGCCAGTTCGACAGGGCCTGACTATGGCTACACCTTC. This translates into CASSTGPDYGYTF. Variable domain in full (rest from reference TRBV5-4 and TRBJ1-2): ETGVTQSPTHLIKTRGQQVTLRCSSQSGHNTVSWYQQALGQGPQFIFQYYREEENGRGNFPPRFSGLQFPNYSSELNVNALELDDSALYLCASSTGPDYGYTFGSGTRLTVV.

J is TRBJ1-6 and V is TRBV9, with 7 bases aligning to TRBD1. CDR3 length: 17 amino acids. Looked up from germline, CDR1 is SGDLS and CDR2 is YYNGEE. V lost 0 bases, J lost 6 bases, and 9 bases stayed unmatched. The CDR3: CASSVGIRTGGNSPLHF. The DNA for the CDR3 is TGTGCCAGCAGCGTAGGGATCCGGACAGGTGGTAATTCACCCCTCCACTTT.

The chain couples TRBV20-1 to TRBJ2-2; 9 bases are a match to TRBD2. Germline loops: CDR1 DFQATT, CDR2 SNEGSKA (reference sequence). V lost 6 bases and J lost 7; bases outside the gene matches: 9. This CDR3 region has 14 residues. CDR3 in amino acids: CSASSGRRDGELFF. The CDR3 DNA is TGCAGTGCCAGTAGCGGGAGACGAGACGGGGAGCTGTTTTTT.

This clonotype was recorded at least ten times. The CDR3 spells CSVDRGDTEAFF. The CDR3 coding sequence is TGCAGCGTTGACAGGGGGGACACTGAAGCTTTCTTT. The chain recombines TRBV29-1 with TRBJ1-1; 7 positions agree with TRBD1. V was pared by 3 bases and J by 3 bases, with 1 base of the junction left unmatched. In germline, CDR1 is SQVTM, CDR2 ANQGSEA. The CDR3 is 12 amino acids.

This clonotype was seen a handful of times. The V call is TRBV5-1, the J call TRBJ1-5; D not resolved. Between the trimmed V and J ends, which lost 7 bases and 7 bases, there was a span of 18 bases. Germline V gene sequence: CDR1 SGHRS, CDR2 YFSETQ. This CDR3 spans 14 amino acids. DNA for the CDR3: TGCGCCAGCTATTTCCGGGAGATGGGACAGCCCCAGCATTTT. It translates to CASYFREMGQPQHF.

The genes are TRBV12-3 or TRBV12-4 and TRBJ1-1; D remains unclear. Trimming cost V 7 bases and J 8 bases, with 8 bases left between them. The CDR3 length is 10 residues. CDR3 nucleotide sequence: TGTGCCAGCACGGGCCGAGAAGCTTTCTTT. Its translation is CASTGREAFF.

The chain employs TRBV29-1 and TRBJ2-5; 8 nucleotides align to TRBD2. The CDR3 is 12 residues long. Trimming cost V 4 bases and J 5 bases; bases outside gene matches: 3. In germline, CDR1 is SQVTM, CDR2 ANQGSEA. CDR3 coding DNA: TGCAGCGTTGCGACTAGCGAGGAGACCCAGTACTTC. Protein sequence: CSVATSEETQYF.

This rearrangement joins TRBV13 to TRBJ2-3; TRBD1 or TRBD2 may be the D gene (5 bases each). CDR3 length equals 17 residues. Germline CDR1 is PRHDT and CDR2 is FYEKMQ (reference sequence). V was clipped by 4 bases and J by 1 base, with 18 bases between them. The CDR3 is CASSSNLGERGTDTQYF. CDR3 coding DNA: TGTGCCAGCAGCTCAAACCTAGGGGAGAGGGGCACAGATACGCAGTATTTT.

Only a few counts were recorded for this clonotype. This chain connects TRBV7-2 to TRBJ1-2; D is possibly TRBD1 (5 bases). The CDR3 consists of 15 residues. Trimming removed 2 bases at V and 5 bases at J, with 15 bases between. Germline CDR1 is SGHTA and CDR2 is FQGNSA. The CDR3 DNA reads TGTGCCAGCAGCTTACGTTCCGAGGGGTGGTATGGCTACACCTTC. It codes for CASSLRSEGWYGYTF.

The gene calls are TRBV9 and TRBJ2-4; D may be TRBD2 (6 bases). The CDR3 extends over 14 amino acids. CDR1 SGDLS and CDR2 YYNGEE come from the germline V gene. V shed 3 bases and J shed 5 bases, with 12 bases lying between them. In DNA form, the CDR3 reads TGTGCCAGCAGCGGTCGGGTAGCGGAAAACATTCAGTACTTC. This gives the protein CASSGRVAENIQYF. The entire variable domain, with the rest obtained from reference TRBV9 and TRBJ2-4, is as follows: DSGVTQTPKHLITATGQRVTLRCSPRSGDLSVYWYQQSLDQGLQFLIQYYNGEERAKGNILERFSAQQFPDLHSELNLSSLELGDSALYFCASSGRVAENIQYFGAGTRLSVL.

This clonotype appeared a few times. The chain links TRBV30 to TRBJ1-5; TRBD1 is a possible D gene (5 bases). The germline gives CDR1 GTSNPN, CDR2 SVGIG (reference sequence). The germline V and J ends were trimmed by 0 bases and 9 bases, with 12 bases remaining between them. There are 13 residues in the CDR3. This CDR3 is CAWSVPPGGPQHF. CDR3 nucleotide sequence: TGTGCCTGGAGTGTACCTCCCGGGGGGCCCCAGCATTTT.

This chain links TRBV27 with TRBJ2-1; no clear D. CDR1 is MNHEY, CDR2 SMNVEV, per germline (reference sequence). The CDR3 loop spans 11 amino acids. V lost 4 bases and J lost 9, with 7 bases in between. CDR3 sequence: CASSSRREQFF. DNA for the CDR3: TGTGCCAGCAGTTCTCGGCGTGAGCAGTTCTTC.